These 18 T cell receptor beta chains were sequenced from one sample in a study of Graves' ophthalmopathy and Graves' hyperthyroidism. The authors amplified TCR beta CDR3 regions from RNA transcripts. The first round was an RT-PCR with HTBI primers, and the second round was a multiplex PCR. TCRdb independently ran MiXCR on the multiplex PCR reads; one entry per CDR3 protein. The table includes nearly 400,000 distinct CDR3 sequences, approximately 20% detected once. Sequenced: peripheral blood. All receptors come from a woman between 18 and 29 years old with Graves' ophthalmopathy.

This clonotype came up many times. The chain has TRBV28 and TRBJ2-2; 10 bases are shared with TRBD2. With 3 bases clipped from V and 3 bases from J, the junction kept 4 bases outside the gene matches. This CDR3 comprises 16 residues. Germline-derived CDR1 and CDR2 are MDHEN and SYDVKM. The CDR3 loop reads CASSLVLAGYTGELFF. The CDR3 region has the DNA TGTGCCAGCAGTTTGGTACTAGCGGGATACACCGGGGAGCTGTTTTTT.

The V and J genes are TRBV6-2 or TRBV6-3 and TRBJ2-5; 9 nucleotides align to TRBD2. The CDR3 totals 15 residues. Germline CDR1 and CDR2: MNHEY and SVGEGT. V lost 4 bases, J lost 7 bases, and 10 bases stayed unmatched. The CDR3 spells CASSWVAGVSGTQYF. CDR3 DNA sequence: TGTGCCAGCAGTTGGGTAGCGGGAGTATCGGGGACCCAGTACTTC.

This clonotype was observed many times. The CDR3 DNA reads as TGTGCCAGCAGCTTATACAGGGTGAACTATGGCTACACCTTC. Protein: CASSLYRVNYGYTF. V and J are TRBV7-2 and TRBJ1-2; the D gene is possibly TRBD1 (6 bases). Germline V gives CDR1 SGHTA, CDR2 FQGNSA. V was cut by 2 bases and J by 2 bases, with 9 bases left in between. This CDR3 contains 14 residues.

This clonotype was counted at least ten times. V is TRBV29-1 and J is TRBJ1-2; D is unclear. Deletions cut 3 bases from V and 0 bases from J, with 11 bases between. Germline loops: CDR1 SQVTM, CDR2 ANQGSEA. This CDR3 has 14 amino acids. The CDR3 here is CSVEGRGANYGYTF. The CDR3 nucleotides read TGCAGCGTTGAGGGTCGGGGAGCTAACTATGGCTACACCTTC.

This chain links TRBV12-3 or TRBV12-4 with TRBJ2-7, with 7 bases matching TRBD1. After removal of 6 bases from V and 5 bases from J, the junction contained 7 bases not matched to a gene. The CDR3 runs 13 residues. The CDR3 sequence: CASRNTGVDEQYF. As DNA, the CDR3 is TGTGCCAGCAGAAATACAGGGGTCGACGAGCAGTACTTC.

The chain recombines TRBV12-3 or TRBV12-4 with TRBJ1-1; D perhaps matches TRBD1 (5 bases). V lost 6 bases and J lost 10, with 18 bases in between. The CDR3 has 13 residues. In DNA, the CDR3 is TGTGCCAGCAGGCGTCCGGGACCCATACGAGCTTTCTTT. It specifies CASRRPGPIRAFF.

Many counts were recorded for this clonotype. The chain is built from TRBV20-1 and TRBJ1-5; 7 bases line up with TRBD1. CDR1 is DFQATT, CDR2 SNEGSKA, per germline (reference sequence). V was clipped by 2 bases and J by 7 bases; unmatched bases: 2. The CDR3 length is 12 residues. CDR3 residues: CSARTGEQPQHF. In DNA, the CDR3 is TGCAGTGCTAGAACAGGGGAACAGCCCCAGCATTTT.

This clonotype was recorded at least ten times. The V call is TRBV29-1, the J call TRBJ1-1; tentative D call: TRBD1 (5 bases). Trimming took off 6 bases at V and 8 bases at J, with 13 bases between the two ends. Germline CDR1 reads SQVTM; CDR2 reads ANQGSEA. The CDR3 has 11 amino acids. CDR3 DNA sequence: TGCAGCGTCCTGACAGTCGCGGAAGCTTTCTTT. Translated, it gives CSVLTVAEAFF.

This clonotype was detected ten times or more. This chain connects TRBV6-1 to TRBJ1-1; D gene ambiguous. This CDR3 comprises 13 residues. Germline V lookup: CDR1 MNHNS, CDR2 SASEGT. Trimming shortened V by 4 bases and J by 5 bases, and 11 bases separated the two germline ends. The CDR3 DNA reads as TGTGCCAGCAGTGTAGGACCCGAAACTGAAGCTTTCTTT. Its protein is CASSVGPETEAFF.

This clonotype has a count of ten or more. At one boundary the junction diverges from the germline segment, which might be a read error. The CDR3 sequence: CAAAFNRGLGSYSGSNVLTF. As DNA, the CDR3 is TGTGCCGCTGCTTTTAACAGGGGGCTGGGGTCTTACTCTGGGTCCAACGTCCTGACTTTC. This chain links TRBV13 with TRBJ2-6; 9 bases are shared with TRBD1. The CDR3 is 20 amino acids. Germline V gives CDR1 PRHDT, CDR2 FYEKMQ (reference sequence).

Ten or more counts support this clonotype. The V and J genes are TRBV24-1 and TRBJ1-1; D is unclear. This CDR3 has 15 residues. The germline V gene encodes CDR1 KGHDR and CDR2 SFDVKD. Between the trimmed V and J ends, which lost 3 bases and 6 bases, there was a span of 16 bases. In DNA, the CDR3 is TGTGCCACCAGTGATCCCGGACGAGACCTGGCTGAAGCTTTCTTT. Amino acids: CATSDPGRDLAEAFF.

The gene calls are TRBV10-3 and TRBJ2-2; either TRBD1 or TRBD2 may supply D (5 bases each). The germline V and J ends were trimmed by 2 bases and 5 bases, with 12 bases remaining between them. Germline assignment: CDR1 ENHRY and CDR2 SYGVKD. The CDR3 covers 15 residues. CDR3 sequence reads: CAISETGTQTGELFF. CDR3 coding DNA: TGTGCCATCAGTGAGACCGGGACGCAGACCGGGGAGCTGTTTTTT.

This clonotype was detected a few times. The rearrangement uses TRBV6-5 and TRBJ2-5; D not certain. The CDR3 contains 14 residues. CDR1 is MNHEY, CDR2 SVGAGI, per germline. V was clipped by 0 bases and J by 1 base, with 6 bases between them. The CDR3 here is CASSYSTTQETQYF. The DNA for the CDR3 is TGTGCCAGCAGTTACTCCACTACCCAAGAGACCCAGTACTTC.

The sample holds many counts of this clonotype. The CDR3 sequence is CAYNRGGTEAFF. The CDR3, as DNA: TGTGCCTACAACAGGGGAGGCACTGAAGCTTTCTTT. This chain connects TRBV30 to TRBJ1-1; 7 nucleotides agree with TRBD1. CDR1 and CDR2 (germline): GTSNPN, SVGIG (reference sequence). Unmatched junction bases numbered 6, after V lost 7 bases and J lost 4 bases. This CDR3 is 12 amino acids long.

This clonotype was detected ten times or more. The rearrangement links TRBV6-2 or TRBV6-3 to TRBJ2-1, with TRBD1 matching over 8 bases. Germline CDR1 reads MNHEY; CDR2 reads SVGEGT. Trimming removed 4 bases from V and 6 bases from J; junction bases left unmatched: 8. The CDR3 is 15 amino acids. CDR3 sequence: CASSSRDRTCNEQFF. CDR3 sequence (DNA): TGTGCCAGCAGTTCCCGGGACAGGACATGCAATGAGCAGTTCTTC.

V and J are TRBV2 and TRBJ2-5; 10 bases line up with TRBD2. This CDR3 spans 14 amino acids. Germline-derived CDR1 and CDR2 are SNHLY and FYNNEI. The V and J ends lost 6 bases and 5 bases, in that order; junction bases with no gene match: 6. CDR3 residues: CASRPGLATETQYF. CDR3 DNA sequence: TGTGCCAGCAGACCGGGACTAGCGACGGAGACCCAGTACTTC.

This clonotype was picked up many times. This chain uses TRBV27 with TRBJ1-1, with D perhaps TRBD1 (5 bases). The CDR3 covers 15 residues. Germline V gene sequence: CDR1 MNHEY, CDR2 SMNVEV (reference sequence). V shed 4 bases and J shed 2 bases, with 14 bases lying between them. The CDR3 spells CASSSSWTTNTEAFF. In DNA, the CDR3 is TGTGCCAGCAGTTCCTCCTGGACAACCAACACTGAAGCTTTCTTT.

This clonotype has at least ten counts. This sequence joins TRBV6-2 or TRBV6-3 and TRBJ2-7; D is perhaps TRBD1 or TRBD2 (6 bases each). The CDR3 spans 19 residues. CDR1 and CDR2 from the germline V gene are MNHEY and SVGEGT. Trimming took 0 bases from V and 2 from J, leaving 23 bases between them. The CDR3 sequence is CASSYSKARGGGLPYEQYF. The CDR3 DNA sequence: TGTGCCAGCAGTTACTCGAAGGCGCGTGGAGGGGGTTTACCCTACGAGCAGTACTTC.